This T cell receptor beta chain was recorded in a study of cytomegalovirus exposure and HLA in healthy donors. Donors consisted of healthy bone marrow donors. Note on this clone: Its antigen remains unidentified.

General study results and limits: Based on reports, TCR beta sequences accurately predicted HLA-A and HLA-B alleles for most subjects.

V dropped 3 bases and J dropped 10 bases, with 13 bases sitting between them. The germline CDR1 and CDR2 sequences are LGHNA and YSLEER. The CDR3 is 12 residues long. Primers: 60 Vbeta forward and 13 Jbeta reverse. The protocol was immunoSEQ multiplex PCR, while the TCRdb copy is restricted to in-frame clones and leaves out a portion. In total, the table holds 130,000 to 150,000 clones. This chain links TRBV4-3 with TRBJ2-7; no clear D. Material for sequencing was PBMCs. The receptor comes from a male donor in good health and CMV-seronegative. The CDR3 DNA follows: TGCGCCAGCAGCCATCCGGGTCAGCCTCAGTACTTC. Amino acid sequence: CASSHPGQPQYF.